This record looks at one T cell receptor (beta chain) sequence and its context. What it recognizes is unknown. The data derive from a study of CD8+ T cells in alopecia areata. General study findings and limits: It was less clear whether patients shared TCRs than it was in mice, possibly because of HLA. Lesional scalp, especially alopecia totalis/universalis, showed higher clonality than normal scalp. There were also resident alphabeta T cells of normal skin sequenced in scalp samples.

The sorting of PBMCs gave CD4+ and CD8+ T cells. Extraction of RNA preceded its reverse transcription into cDNA, which served as the sequencing template. Clones were read by immunoSEQ multiplex PCR, and TCRdb kept only the in-frame ones, dropping some. In the table there are roughly 200,000 clones, approximately 60% of which are singletons. Germline loops: CDR1 SSHAT, CDR2 FNYEAQ (reference sequence). The CDR3 is 14 residues long. The ends lost 4 bases at V and 2 bases at J; junction bases unmatched: 4. Specimen: CD8+ T cells sorted from blood. The rearrangement links TRBV7-7 to TRBJ2-5; TRBD1 aligns across 7 bases. This TCR derives from a human donor in good health. CDR3 in amino acids: CASSSLGQQETQYF. CDR3 bases: TGTGCCAGCAGCTCCTTGGGACAGCAAGAGACCCAGTACTTC. Full variable domain (missing parts from reference TRBV7-7 and TRBJ2-5): GAGVSQSPRYKVTKRGQDVTLRCDPISSHATLYWYQQALGQGPEFLTYFNYEAQPDKSGLPSDRFSAERPEGSISTLTIQRTEQRDSAMYRCASSSLGQQETQYFGPGTRLLVL.